These T cell receptor beta chains were read from a single sample in a study of T cell repertoires in cytomegalovirus infection. These receptors' antigens are unknown. Each CDR3 protein is one row after TCRdb ran MiXCR on the reads. There are 110,000 to 150,000 distinct CDR3 sequences in the sample; around 30% occur only once, and roughly half lies in the top ten. Here the sequenced sample was CD8+ T cells from cultured PBMCs, taken from culture after CMV antigen stimulation. The source of these receptors is a human donor in good health (CMV status not recorded). Some clones in this sample may be carry-over from other donors' samples. The CDR3 runs from the conserved cysteine through the conserved F or W. The order of the fields is J gene, D gene, V gene, clone size, CDR3 DNA, CDR3 protein. D genes are given only for firm matches. Part of the rows lack a size; the others show once, few, many or a class for expanded clones.

TRBJ1-1	TRBD1	TRBV27	-	TGTGCCAGCAGTTTACGGACAGGGTACACTGAAGCTTTCTTT	CASSLRTGYTEAFF
TRBJ2-2	-	TRBV27	few	TGTGCCAGCAGTTCCCGAAGGGGTTACACCGGGGAGCTGTTTTTT	CASSSRRGYTGELFF
TRBJ2-7	TRBD1	TRBV7-8	many	TGTGCCAGCAGCTTAACAGGGGTGGACGAGCAGTACTTC	CASSLTGVDEQYF
TRBJ2-2	-	TRBV2	-	TGTGCCAGCAGTGTCGGGGGCCCGGAGCTGTTTTTT	CASSVGGPELFF
TRBJ2-7	-	TRBV25-1	-	TGTGCCAGCAGCAACAGGGCAGGGTACGAGCAGTACTTC	CASSNRAGYEQYF
TRBJ1-4	-	TRBV29-1	many	TGCAGCGTAACTAGAAATGAAAAACTGTTTTTT	CSVTRNEKLFF
TRBJ1-2	-	TRBV20-1	-	TGCAGTGCTAGTGTCTTGTTTCCAGGAGATGGCTACACCTTC	CSASVLFPGDGYTF
TRBJ2-3	TRBD2	TRBV12-3/TRBV12-4	many	TGTGCCAGCAGTTTGGTGGGACTAGGTGCAGATACGCAGTATTTT	CASSLVGLGADTQYF
TRBJ2-1	TRBD2	TRBV3-1	-	TGTGCCAGCAGCCTTAGCGGGGGGGCTTGGAATGAGCAGTTCTTC	CASSLSGGAWNEQFF
TRBJ1-2	-	TRBV12-3/TRBV12-4	few	TGTGCCAGCAGTTCCGACATCCTTTCGGGGTATGGCTACACCTTC	CASSSDILSGYGYTF
TRBJ1-2	TRBD1	TRBV28	few	TGTGCCAGCAGTGGACAGGGGAGGACCTATGGCTACACCTTC	CASSGQGRTYGYTF